This TCR beta chain comes out of a study of T-cell memory formation after mild COVID-19. This clonotype was observed a few times. This CDR3 has 16 residues. Germline V gives CDR1 ENHRY, CDR2 SYGVKD. The J segment lost 4 bases and the V segment lost 6 bases, leaving 12 bases of the junction unmatched. TCRdb reprocessed the 5' RACE reads with MiXCR, giving one entry per CDR3 protein. The sample has around 250,000 distinct CDR3 sequences; about 17% are singletons. This sequence was found in a man younger than 35 who had mild COVID-19 (a few samples of this study predate the infection). Cell type and time point are not known. The specimen was PBMCs or a T cell subset sorted from them (not recorded which). The chain employs TRBV10-3 and TRBJ2-3, with 8 bases aligning to TRBD1. The CDR3 nucleotides read TGTGCCATCAGGACAGGGACAGGACAAACTTCAGATACGCAGTATTTT. Protein: CAIRTGTGQTSDTQYF.